This T cell receptor beta chain is drawn from a study of T-cell memory formation after mild COVID-19. Study summary: TCR clusters largely stayed donor specific. Overall study findings and caveats: The main location of contracting CD4+ clones was CM and EM, and that of contracting CD8+ clones was EMRA.

Amplification by 5'RACE using constant-segment primers produced TCR alpha and TCR beta cDNA libraries that carried sample barcodes and UMIs. TCRdb reprocessed the 5' RACE reads with MiXCR, giving one entry per CDR3 protein. The data hold 200,000 to 250,000 distinct CDR3 sequences, with 9% to 10% observed a single time. In regard to this clonotype: The target antigen is unknown.

The CDR3 is 13 residues long. Germline V gene data show CDR1 as ENHRY and CDR2 as SYGVKD. Between the trimmed V and J ends, which lost 0 bases and 6 bases, there was a span of 6 bases. The rearrangement uses TRBV10-3 and TRBJ1-5; D remains unclear. The sample was PBMCs or a T cell subset sorted from them (not recorded which). The receptor was isolated from a man younger than 30 who had mild COVID-19 (a few samples of this study predate the infection). Cell type and time point are not known. CDR3 sequence (DNA): TGTGCCATCAGTGAGTCGTGGATTCAGCCCCAGCATTTT. This gives the protein CAISESWIQPQHF.